This T cell receptor beta chain was recorded in a study of cytomegalovirus exposure and HLA in healthy donors. The wider study: An analysis done earlier identified about 100 million unique TCR beta sequences from 190 million or so T cells.

Study results and limitations: Cytomegalovirus-associated status was assigned to some 160 TCR beta chains.

A note on this clone: Its antigen is still unknown.

With 4 bases clipped from V and 6 bases from J, the junction kept 8 bases outside the gene matches. Germline V lookup: CDR1 SGHDT, CDR2 YYEEEE. The CDR3 covers 14 residues. Nominal health characterized the donors when sampled, though unrecorded immune exposures were likely. Both 60 Vbeta primers and 13 Jbeta primers went into the PCR. TCRdb's table, derived via immunoSEQ multiplex PCR, lists solely in-frame clones and lacks some. This sample has about 82,000 clones; approximately 64% occur once, and the top ten carry around a fifth. This clonotype originated in a woman aged 50 to 65 in good health and CMV-seropositive. The genes are TRBV5-6 and TRBJ1-1; 8 bases map to TRBD1. The sequenced material came from PBMCs. The CDR3 here is CASSPDPTGAEAFF. CDR3 nucleotide sequence: TGTGCCAGCAGCCCCGACCCGACAGGGGCTGAAGCTTTCTTT. The full variable domain, completed using reference TRBV5-6 and TRBJ1-1, is DAGVTQSPTHLIKTRGQQVTLRCSPKSGHDTVSWYQQALGQGPQFIFQYYEEEERQRGNFPDRFSGHQFPNYSSELNVNALLLGDSALYLCASSPDPTGAEAFFGQGTRLTVV.